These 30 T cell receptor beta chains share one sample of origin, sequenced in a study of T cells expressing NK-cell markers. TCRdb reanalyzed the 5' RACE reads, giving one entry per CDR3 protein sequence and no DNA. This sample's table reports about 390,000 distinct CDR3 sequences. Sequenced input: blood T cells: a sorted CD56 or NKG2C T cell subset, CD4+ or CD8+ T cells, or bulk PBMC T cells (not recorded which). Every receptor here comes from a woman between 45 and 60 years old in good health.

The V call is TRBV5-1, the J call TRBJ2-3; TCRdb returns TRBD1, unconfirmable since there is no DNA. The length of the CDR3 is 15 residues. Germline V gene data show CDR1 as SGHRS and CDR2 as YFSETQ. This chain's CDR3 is CASSFPGAKSDTQYF. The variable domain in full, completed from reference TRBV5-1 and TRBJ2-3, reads KAGVTQTPRYLIKTRGQQVTLSCSPISGHRSVSWYQQTPGQGLQFLFEYFSETQRNKGNFPGRFSGRQFSNSRSEMNVSTLELGDSALYLCASSFPGAKSDTQYFGPGTRLTVL.

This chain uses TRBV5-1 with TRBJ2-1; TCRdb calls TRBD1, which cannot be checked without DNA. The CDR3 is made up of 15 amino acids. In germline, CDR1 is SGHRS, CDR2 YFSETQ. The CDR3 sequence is CASRGRDSSYNEQFF.

CDR3 amino acids: CASSYVRAGQETQYF. V usage is TRBV6-6 and J usage is TRBJ2-5. The CDR3 loop spans 15 amino acids. Germline V gene lookup returns CDR1 MNHNY and CDR2 SVGAGI (reference sequence).

CDR3 protein: CASLNSETQYF. V usage is TRBV5-1 and J usage is TRBJ2-5. The germline V gene has CDR1 SGHRS and CDR2 YFSETQ. The CDR3 sequence is 11 residues long.

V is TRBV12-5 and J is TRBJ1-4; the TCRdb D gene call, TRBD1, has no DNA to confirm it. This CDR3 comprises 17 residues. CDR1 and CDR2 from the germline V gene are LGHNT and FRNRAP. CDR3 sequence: CASGLSRTGAFKEKLFF.

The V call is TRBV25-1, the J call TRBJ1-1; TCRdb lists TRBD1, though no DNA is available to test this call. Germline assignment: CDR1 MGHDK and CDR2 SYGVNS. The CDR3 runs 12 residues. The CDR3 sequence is CASMAGFTEAFF.

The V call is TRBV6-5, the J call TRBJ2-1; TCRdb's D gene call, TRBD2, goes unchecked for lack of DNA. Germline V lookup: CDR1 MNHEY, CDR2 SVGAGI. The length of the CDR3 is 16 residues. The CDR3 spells CASSYSISGRTGEQFF.

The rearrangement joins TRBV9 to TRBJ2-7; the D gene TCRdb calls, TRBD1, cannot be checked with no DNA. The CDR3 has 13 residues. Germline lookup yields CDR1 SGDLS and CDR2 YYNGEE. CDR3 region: CASSTGPSGEQYF.

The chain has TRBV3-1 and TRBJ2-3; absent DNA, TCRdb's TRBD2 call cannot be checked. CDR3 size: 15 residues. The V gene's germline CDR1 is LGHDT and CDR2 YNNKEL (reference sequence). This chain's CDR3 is CASSQGKRMGDTQYF.

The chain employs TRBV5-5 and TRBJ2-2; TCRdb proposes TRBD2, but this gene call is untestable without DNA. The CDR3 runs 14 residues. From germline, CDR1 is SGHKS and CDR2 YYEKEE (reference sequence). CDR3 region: CASKPTGGPGELFF.

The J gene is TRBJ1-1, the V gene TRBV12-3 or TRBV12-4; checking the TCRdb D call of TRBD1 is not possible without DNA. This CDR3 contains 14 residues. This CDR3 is CASSRDRAVTEAFF.

CDR3 region: CSASQPGLEQFF. The rearrangement uses TRBV20-1 and TRBJ2-1; there is no DNA to check the TCRdb D call of TRBD2. The CDR3 is 12 residues long. The germline V gene encodes CDR1 DFQATT and CDR2 SNEGSKA (reference sequence).

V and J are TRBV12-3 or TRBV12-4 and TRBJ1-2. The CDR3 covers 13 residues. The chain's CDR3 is CASSRKVNYGYTF.

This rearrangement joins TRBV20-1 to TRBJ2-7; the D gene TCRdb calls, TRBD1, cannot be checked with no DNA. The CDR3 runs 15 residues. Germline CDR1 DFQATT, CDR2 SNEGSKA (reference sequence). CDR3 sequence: CSAQGYRSPYYEQYF.

CDR3 loop: CASSLSNHHGYTF. The chain couples TRBV27 to TRBJ1-2. Germline assignment: CDR1 MNHEY and CDR2 SMNVEV (reference sequence). The CDR3 contains 13 residues.

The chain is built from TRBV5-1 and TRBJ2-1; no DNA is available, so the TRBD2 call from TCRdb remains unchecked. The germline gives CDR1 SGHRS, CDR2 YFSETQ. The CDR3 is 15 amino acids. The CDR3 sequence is CASSLETSMSVEQFF. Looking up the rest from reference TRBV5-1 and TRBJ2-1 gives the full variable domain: KAGVTQTPRYLIKTRGQQVTLSCSPISGHRSVSWYQQTPGQGLQFLFEYFSETQRNKGNFPGRFSGRQFSNSRSEMNVSTLELGDSALYLCASSLETSMSVEQFFGPGTRLTVL.

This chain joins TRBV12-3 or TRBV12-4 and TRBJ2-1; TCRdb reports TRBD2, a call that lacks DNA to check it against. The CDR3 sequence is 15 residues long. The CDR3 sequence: CASSFEAGPSNEQFF.

This CDR3 reads CASSLTGLAPQQETQYF. J is TRBJ2-5 and V is TRBV27; TCRdb's assignment of TRBD2 cannot be checked, as there is no DNA. Germline V CDR1 and CDR2: MNHEY, SMNVEV (reference sequence). The CDR3 covers 17 residues.

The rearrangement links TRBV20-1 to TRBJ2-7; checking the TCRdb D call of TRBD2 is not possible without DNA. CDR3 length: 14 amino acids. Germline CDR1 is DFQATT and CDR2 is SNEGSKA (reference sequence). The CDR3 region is CSARDRGVAGEQYF.

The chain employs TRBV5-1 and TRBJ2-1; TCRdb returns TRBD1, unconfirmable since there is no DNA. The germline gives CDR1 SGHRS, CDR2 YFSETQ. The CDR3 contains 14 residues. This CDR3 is CASKGGSSYNEQFF.

The CDR3 sequence: CASSSTGTPSQETQYF. V usage is TRBV7-9 and J usage is TRBJ2-5; TCRdb names TRBD1, which stays unverified in the absence of DNA. The CDR3 runs to 16 residues. The germline V gene encodes CDR1 SEHNR and CDR2 FQNEAQ (reference sequence).

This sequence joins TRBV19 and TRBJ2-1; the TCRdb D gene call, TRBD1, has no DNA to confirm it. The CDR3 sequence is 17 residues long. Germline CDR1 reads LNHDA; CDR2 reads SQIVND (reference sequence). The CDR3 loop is CASSLYFGQGVDNEQFF.

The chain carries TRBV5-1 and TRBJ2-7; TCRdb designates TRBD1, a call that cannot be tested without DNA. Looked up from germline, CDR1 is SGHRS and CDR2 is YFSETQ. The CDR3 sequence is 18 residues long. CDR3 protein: CASTSLGQGAGGSYEQYF.

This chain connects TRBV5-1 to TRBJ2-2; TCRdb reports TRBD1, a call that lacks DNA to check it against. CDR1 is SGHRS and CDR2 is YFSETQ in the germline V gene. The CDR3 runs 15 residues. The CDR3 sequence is CASSYGGARTGELFF. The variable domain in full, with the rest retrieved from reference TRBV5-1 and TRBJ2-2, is KAGVTQTPRYLIKTRGQQVTLSCSPISGHRSVSWYQQTPGQGLQFLFEYFSETQRNKGNFPGRFSGRQFSNSRSEMNVSTLELGDSALYLCASSYGGARTGELFFGEGSRLTVL.

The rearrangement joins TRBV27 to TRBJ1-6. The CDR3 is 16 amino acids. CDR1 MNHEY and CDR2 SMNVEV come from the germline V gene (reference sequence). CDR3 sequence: CASSPRGRRIGSPLHF.

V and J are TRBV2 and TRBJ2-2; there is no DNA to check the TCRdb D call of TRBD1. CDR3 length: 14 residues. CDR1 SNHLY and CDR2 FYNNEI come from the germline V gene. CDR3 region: CASRSDRATGELFF.

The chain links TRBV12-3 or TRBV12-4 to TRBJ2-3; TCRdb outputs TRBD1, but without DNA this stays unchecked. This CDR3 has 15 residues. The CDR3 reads CASSFGQRSTDTQYF.

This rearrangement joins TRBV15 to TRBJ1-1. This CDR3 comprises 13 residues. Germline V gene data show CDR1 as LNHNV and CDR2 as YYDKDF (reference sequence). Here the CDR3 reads CATSNRSGTEAFF.

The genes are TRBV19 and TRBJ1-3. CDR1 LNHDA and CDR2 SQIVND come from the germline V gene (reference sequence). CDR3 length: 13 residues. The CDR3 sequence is CASSGGFGNTIYF.

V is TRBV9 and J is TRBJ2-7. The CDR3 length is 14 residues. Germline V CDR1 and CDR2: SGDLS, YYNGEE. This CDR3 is CASSVVGYYYEQYF. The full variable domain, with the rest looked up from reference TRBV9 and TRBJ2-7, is DSGVTQTPKHLITATGQRVTLRCSPRSGDLSVYWYQQSLDQGLQFLIQYYNGEERAKGNILERFSAQQFPDLHSELNLSSLELGDSALYFCASSVVGYYYEQYFGPGTRLTVT.